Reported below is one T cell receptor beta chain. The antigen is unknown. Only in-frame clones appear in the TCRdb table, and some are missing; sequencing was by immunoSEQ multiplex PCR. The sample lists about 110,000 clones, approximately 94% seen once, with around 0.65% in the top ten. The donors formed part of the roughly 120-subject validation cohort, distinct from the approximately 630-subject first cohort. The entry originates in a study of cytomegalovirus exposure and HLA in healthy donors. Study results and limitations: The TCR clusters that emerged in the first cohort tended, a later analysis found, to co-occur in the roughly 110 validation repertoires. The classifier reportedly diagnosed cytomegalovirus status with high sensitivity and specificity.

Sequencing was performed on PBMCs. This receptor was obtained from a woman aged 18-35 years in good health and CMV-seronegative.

The CDR3 DNA reads as TGTGCCAGCTCACCGGAAAGACAGTTCCGGACTGAAGCTTTCTTT. It translates to CASSPERQFRTEAFF. J is TRBJ1-1 and V is TRBV18, with a possible D match to TRBD1 (5 bases). Germline assignment: CDR1 KGHSH and CDR2 LQKENI. The CDR3 loop spans 15 amino acids. Deletions cut 3 bases from V and 5 bases from J, with 16 bases between.